This T cell receptor (beta chain) was found in a study of post-analysis software for immune sequencing data. Looking at the study overall: Disease trajectories encompassed relapsing-remitting, secondary progressive and progressive-relapsing multiple sclerosis.

Sequencing libraries made from TCR beta cDNA carried unique molecular identifiers. One entry per CDR3 protein results from TCRdb running MiXCR on the PCR reads. In the table there are some 800,000 distinct CDR3 sequences, 35% to 55% of which are singletons. Trimming took 0 bases from V and 8 from J, leaving 11 bases between them. Germline V CDR1 and CDR2: LGHNA, YNFKEQ. This CDR3 spans 14 amino acids. Study outcomes and limitations: Compared with controls, patients showed significantly lower normalized Chao1 diversity. There were five or six TRBV segments more frequent in patients than controls, and TRBV5-6, TRBV5-1 and TRBV20-1 were among them. Same-batch preparations were strongly co-clustered by F measure.

This clonotype has just a few counts. The target antigen is unknown. Sequenced: blood. The chain couples TRBV4-2 to TRBJ2-1; D call uncertain. The receptor's source is a girl aged 10 to 17 with multiple sclerosis. DNA for the CDR3: TGTGCCAGCAGCCAAGAAAGGGCCAGCGATGAGCAGTTCTTC. It is translated as CASSQERASDEQFF.